This T cell receptor beta chain derives from a study of glioma-infiltrating T cells after dendritic cell vaccination. This sample's time point: after dendritic cell vaccination, including at tumor progression/relapse. This CDR3 has 13 residues. The germline V gene has CDR1 MNHEY and CDR2 SVGAGI. V was pared by 5 bases and J by 1 base, with 3 bases between. This table comes from immunoSEQ multiplex PCR, and its TCRdb copy is limited to in-frame clones, with some not included. The sample carries approximately 93,000 clones, around 84% recorded once. This TCR derives from a human donor with glioblastoma. The chain combines TRBV6-5 with TRBJ2-6; no reliable D call. The source material was blood, sampled after dendritic cell vaccination. CDR3 DNA sequence: TGTGCCAGCAGTGAGTCTGGGGCCAACGTCCTGACTTTC. Translating it yields CASSESGANVLTF.